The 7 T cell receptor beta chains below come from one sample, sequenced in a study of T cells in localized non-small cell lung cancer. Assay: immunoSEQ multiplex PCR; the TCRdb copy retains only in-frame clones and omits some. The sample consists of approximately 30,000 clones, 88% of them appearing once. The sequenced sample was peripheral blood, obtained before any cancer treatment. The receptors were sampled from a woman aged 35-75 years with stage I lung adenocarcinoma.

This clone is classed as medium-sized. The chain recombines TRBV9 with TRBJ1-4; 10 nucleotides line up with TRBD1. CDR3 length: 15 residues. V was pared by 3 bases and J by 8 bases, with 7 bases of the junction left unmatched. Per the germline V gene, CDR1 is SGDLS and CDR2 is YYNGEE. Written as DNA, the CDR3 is TGTGCCAGCAGCGAGGGGACAGGGGTTGAAGAAAAACTGTTTTTT. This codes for CASSEGTGVEEKLFF.

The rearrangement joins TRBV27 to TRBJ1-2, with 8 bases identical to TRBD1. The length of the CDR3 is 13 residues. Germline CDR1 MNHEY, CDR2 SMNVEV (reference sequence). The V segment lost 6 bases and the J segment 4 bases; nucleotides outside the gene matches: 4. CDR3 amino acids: CASRATGGYGYTF. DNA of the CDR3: TGTGCCAGCAGGGCAACAGGGGGCTATGGCTACACCTTC.

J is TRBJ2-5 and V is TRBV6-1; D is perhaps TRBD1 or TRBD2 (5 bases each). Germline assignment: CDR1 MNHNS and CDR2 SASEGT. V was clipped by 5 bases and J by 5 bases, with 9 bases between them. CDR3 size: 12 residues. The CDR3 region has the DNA TGTGCCAGCAGTTGGGGGTTTGAGACCCAGTACTTC. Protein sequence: CASSWGFETQYF.

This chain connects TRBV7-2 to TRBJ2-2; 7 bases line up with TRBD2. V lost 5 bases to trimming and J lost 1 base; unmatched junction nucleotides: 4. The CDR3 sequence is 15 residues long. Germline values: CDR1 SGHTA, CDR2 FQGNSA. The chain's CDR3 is CASSPGLGNTGELFF. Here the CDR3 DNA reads TGTGCCAGCAGCCCCGGACTAGGGAACACCGGGGAGCTGTTTTTT.

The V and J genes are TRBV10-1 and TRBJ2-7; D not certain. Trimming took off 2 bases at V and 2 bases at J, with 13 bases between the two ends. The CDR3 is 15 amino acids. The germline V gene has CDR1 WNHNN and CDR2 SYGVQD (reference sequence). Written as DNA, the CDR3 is TGCGCCAGCAGTGAGAATGGTAGGGCAACCTACGAGCAGTACTTC. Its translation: CASSENGRATYEQYF.

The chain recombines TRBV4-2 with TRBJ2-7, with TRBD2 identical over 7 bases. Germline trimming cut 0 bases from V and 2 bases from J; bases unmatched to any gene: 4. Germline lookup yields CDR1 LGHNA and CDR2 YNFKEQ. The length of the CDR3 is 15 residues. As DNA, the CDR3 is TGTGCCAGCAGCCAAGAGGGCAGCGGGGCCTACGAGCAGTACTTC. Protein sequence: CASSQEGSGAYEQYF.

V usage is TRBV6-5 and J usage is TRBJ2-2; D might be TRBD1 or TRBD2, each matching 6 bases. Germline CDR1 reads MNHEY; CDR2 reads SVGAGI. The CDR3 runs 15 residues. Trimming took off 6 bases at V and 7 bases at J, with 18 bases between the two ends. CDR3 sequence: CASSIEGGWNGELFF. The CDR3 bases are TGTGCCAGCAGCATCGAGGGGGGTTGGAACGGGGAGCTGTTTTTT.